This entry lists 24 T cell receptor beta chains sequenced from one sample in a study of early T cells in non-severe SARS-CoV-2 infection. TCRdb fed the 5' RACE reads into MiXCR, producing one record per CDR3 protein. The repertoire holds tens of thousands of distinct CDR3 sequences, with more than 13% as singletons. The specimen comprised whole blood, sampled at baseline. These receptors all come from an adult who was a healthcare worker with PCR-confirmed SARS-CoV-2 infection or an uninfected control (not recorded which).

The chain employs TRBV6-5 and TRBJ1-2, with unresolved D. The V gene lost 2 bases and the J gene lost 9 bases, with 10 bases spanning the gap. Germline values: CDR1 MNHEY, CDR2 SVGAGI. The CDR3 runs to 12 residues. The CDR3 region is CASSYRGGSYTF. CDR3 in DNA: TGTGCCAGCAGTTACAGAGGAGGAAGCTACACCTTC.

The chain employs TRBV29-1 and TRBJ1-1; D is unclear. The CDR3 extends over 14 amino acids. V lost 4 bases to trimming and J lost 4 bases, with 16 bases between them. Germline loops: CDR1 SQVTM, CDR2 ANQGSEA. CDR3 loop: CSVGPSGRSTEAFF. CDR3 bases: TGCAGCGTTGGTCCCTCCGGGAGAAGCACTGAAGCTTTCTTT.

This clonotype was recorded only once. This chain links TRBV2 with TRBJ1-6; 8 bases line up with TRBD1. The CDR3 is 17 residues long. The trim removed 2 bases at V and 8 bases at J, leaving 11 bases unmatched. Per germline, CDR1 SNHLY and CDR2 FYNNEI. As DNA, the CDR3 is TGTGCCAGCAGTGAAATGGGGACAGGACGAGCGTATTCACCCCTCCACTTT. Amino acid sequence: CASSEMGTGRAYSPLHF.

This clonotype was counted many times. The chain recombines TRBV5-6 with TRBJ2-7; D may be TRBD2 (6 bases). This CDR3 comprises 14 residues. Trimming left V 4 bases short and J 0 bases short, with 11 bases between. Germline V gene sequence: CDR1 SGHDT, CDR2 YYEEEE. The chain's CDR3 is CASSDGGSSYEQYF. CDR3 bases: TGTGCCAGCAGCGATGGAGGGAGCTCCTACGAGCAGTACTTC.

This clonotype was observed a handful of times. The chain couples TRBV20-1 to TRBJ2-7; 7 bases fit TRBD1. The germline V gene encodes CDR1 DFQATT and CDR2 SNEGSKA (reference sequence). Losses at the gene ends were 4 bases for V and 5 bases for J; bases not matched to a gene: 20. The CDR3 has 17 residues. For the CDR3, the DNA is TGCAGTGCTAAACCCGGGACAGCCCTAGTTGTATTAGACGAGCAGTACTTC. It translates to CSAKPGTALVVLDEQYF.

This clonotype was recorded only once. This chain links TRBV5-1 with TRBJ2-1; D unclear. This CDR3 has 12 residues. Trimming removed 0 bases at V and 9 bases at J, with 7 bases between. In germline, CDR1 is SGHRS, CDR2 YFSETQ. CDR3 in DNA: TGCGCCAGCAGCTTGGCCCCAGGTGAGCAGTTCTTC. Translated: CASSLAPGEQFF.

The chain combines TRBV6-5 with TRBJ1-5; 7 nucleotides line up with TRBD1. V shed 7 bases and J 9 bases; nucleotides not matched to a gene: 12. The CDR3 has 14 residues. Germline CDR1 MNHEY, CDR2 SVGAGI. CDR3: CASTLGQGVGPQHF. CDR3 bases: TGTGCCAGCACCTTGGGTCAGGGGGTAGGGCCCCAGCATTTT.

This clonotype showed up many times. This chain links TRBV28 with TRBJ2-3; tentatively, D is TRBD2 (5 bases). Trimming took off 2 bases at V and 7 bases at J, with 7 bases between the two ends. Per the germline V gene, CDR1 is MDHEN and CDR2 is SYDVKM. CDR3 length: 12 residues. The CDR3 region has the DNA TGTGCCAGCAGTTTACCGGGGTATACGCAGTATTTT. It translates to CASSLPGYTQYF.

This clonotype was counted once. The rearrangement joins TRBV5-4 to TRBJ2-1, with D tentatively TRBD2 (6 bases). The CDR3 runs to 15 residues. Trimming cost V 4 bases and J 5 bases, with 16 bases left between them. Germline loops: CDR1 SGHNT, CDR2 YYREEE (reference sequence). CDR3 protein: CASSTPGRPNNEQFF. In DNA form, the CDR3 reads TGTGCCAGCAGCACCCCGGGGAGGCCCAACAATGAGCAGTTCTTC.

The rearrangement uses TRBV7-9 and TRBJ2-1; 14 nucleotides align to TRBD2. CDR1 SEHNR and CDR2 FQNEAQ come from the germline V gene (reference sequence). The CDR3 extends over 17 amino acids. V was pared by 5 bases and J by 4 bases, with 7 bases of the junction left unmatched. The CDR3 sequence is CASSKTSGRASYNEQFF. The CDR3 coding sequence is TGTGCCAGCAGCAAGACTAGCGGGAGGGCCTCGTACAATGAGCAGTTCTTC.

This clonotype was found a few times. V gene TRBV4-2 combines with J gene TRBJ2-7; maybe TRBD2 (5 bases). Germline lookup yields CDR1 LGHNA and CDR2 YNFKEQ. The CDR3 covers 15 residues. V was trimmed by 1 base and J by 4 bases, leaving 14 bases between them. The CDR3 region has the DNA TGTGCCAGCAGCCAAGGATCCGCGACTACATACGAGCAGTACTTC. Amino acid sequence: CASSQGSATTYEQYF.

This rearrangement joins TRBV12-5 to TRBJ2-1; 11 positions match TRBD2. This CDR3 is built from 15 residues. With V trimmed by 4 bases and J by 9 bases, 8 bases remained unmatched. CDR1 is LGHNT and CDR2 is FRNRAP in the germline V gene. CDR3 coding DNA: TGTGCTAGTGGTTCCATAGCGGGAGGGCCGGGTGAGCAGTTCTTC. It translates to CASGSIAGGPGEQFF.

The chain combines TRBV19 with TRBJ1-5; D uncertain. CDR1 is LNHDA and CDR2 is SQIVND in the germline V gene (reference sequence). The germline V and J ends were trimmed by 4 bases and 0 bases, with 10 bases remaining between them. The CDR3 contains 15 residues. The CDR3 loop is CASSRTVVSNQPQHF. DNA for the CDR3: TGTGCCAGTAGTAGGACCGTCGTTAGCAATCAGCCCCAGCATTTT. The full variable domain, rest sourced from reference TRBV19 and TRBJ1-5, is DGGITQSPKYLFRKEGQNVTLSCEQNLNHDAMYWYRQDPGQGLRLIYYSQIVNDFQKGDIAEGYSVSREKKESFPLTVTSAQKNPTAFYLCASSRTVVSNQPQHFGDGTRLSIL.

The CDR3 reads CASSFRQGFRPGELFF. In DNA, the CDR3 is TGTGCCAGCAGCTTTCGACAGGGATTTCGCCCCGGGGAGCTGTTTTTT. The chain links TRBV7-9 to TRBJ2-2; the match to TRBD1 covers 7 bases. V trimming: 3 bases; J trimming: 6 bases; junction bases outside the gene matches: 10. Germline loops: CDR1 SEHNR, CDR2 FQNEAQ (reference sequence). CDR3 length: 16 residues.

The chain recombines TRBV28 with TRBJ1-5; 10 bases fit TRBD1. Germline V gene lookup returns CDR1 MDHEN and CDR2 SYDVKM. This CDR3 is built from 16 residues. Losses at the gene ends were 7 bases for V and 4 bases for J; bases not matched to a gene: 10. CDR3 sequence reads: CASTLYKDRGNQPQHF. Written as DNA, the CDR3 is TGTGCCAGCACCCTTTACAAGGACAGGGGGAATCAGCCCCAGCATTTT.

The chain links TRBV11-2 to TRBJ2-5; TRBD2 matches at 8 bases. The junction had 15 bases not matched to a gene; V was cut back by 6 bases and J by 6 bases. Germline CDR1 reads SGHAT; CDR2 reads FQNNGV. The CDR3 is 16 residues long. The CDR3 coding sequence is TGTGCCAGCAGAAAAATAGCGGGACCCCCTGGACAGACCCAGTACTTC. Protein: CASRKIAGPPGQTQYF.

This rearrangement joins TRBV12-3 or TRBV12-4 to TRBJ1-1, with a possible D match to TRBD1 (6 bases). V was clipped by 8 bases and J by 11 bases, with 24 bases between them. CDR3 length: 14 amino acids. The CDR3 sequence: CASLPKGGGKRAFF. As DNA, the CDR3 is TGTGCCAGCTTACCCAAGGGGGGGGGCAAGAGGGCTTTCTTT.

At least ten counts were recorded for this clonotype. V gene TRBV7-8 combines with J gene TRBJ1-5; D is unresolved. Germline V gives CDR1 SGHVS, CDR2 FQNEAQ. The V gene lost 5 bases and the J gene lost 5 bases, with 10 bases spanning the gap. This CDR3 comprises 13 residues. CDR3 sequence reads: CASSPSLYQPQHF. Written as DNA, the CDR3 is TGTGCCAGCAGCCCGAGTTTATATCAGCCCCAGCATTTT.

This clonotype was found many times. The chain employs TRBV7-6 and TRBJ2-1; 8 nucleotides line up with TRBD1. Germline loops: CDR1 SGHVS, CDR2 FNYEAQ. This CDR3 is built from 16 residues. V lost 6 bases, J lost 9 bases, and 16 bases stayed unmatched. The CDR3 DNA reads as TGTGCCAGCAGTCATTGGACAGGGAGGCAATTAGGTGAGCAGTTCTTC. Translation: CASSHWTGRQLGEQFF.

The sample holds a few counts of this clonotype. The chain couples TRBV2 to TRBJ2-1; 7 positions agree with TRBD2. The CDR3 is made up of 13 amino acids. Germline V CDR1 and CDR2: SNHLY, FYNNEI. V lost 11 bases and J lost 2; bases outside the gene matches: 6. CDR3 nucleotides: TGTGCCTGCTCTAGCGGCCCCTACAATGAGCAGTTCTTC. Amino acid sequence: CACSSGPYNEQFF.

This clonotype was recorded many times. The chain uses TRBV20-1 and TRBJ2-3, with 9 bases aligning to TRBD2. CDR1 DFQATT and CDR2 SNEGSKA come from the germline V gene (reference sequence). This CDR3 contains 16 residues. Trimming took 0 bases from V and 5 from J; bases not matched to a gene: 9. CDR3 nucleotide sequence: TGCAGTGCTAGAGATCATTCTAGCGGGAATGGAGATACGCAGTATTTT. As protein: CSARDHSSGNGDTQYF.

This clonotype was observed at least ten times. V gene TRBV16 combines with J gene TRBJ2-1; unclear D gene. CDR1 and CDR2 (germline): KGHSY, FQNENV. V was pared by 4 bases and J by 9 bases, with 13 bases between. This CDR3 region has 13 residues. The CDR3 coding sequence is TGTGCCAGCAGCCCCCCCGAAGGCGCTGAGCAGTTCTTC. Its translation: CASSPPEGAEQFF.

The chain carries TRBV6-1 and TRBJ1-5; D is unclear. The germline V and J ends were trimmed by 4 bases and 6 bases, with 13 bases remaining between them. CDR1 MNHNS and CDR2 SASEGT come from the germline V gene. The CDR3 totals 14 residues. The CDR3 sequence: CASSAGWVFQPQHF. In DNA form, the CDR3 reads TGTGCCAGCAGTGCTGGATGGGTGTTTCAGCCCCAGCATTTT.

This clonotype was found a few times. The chain has TRBV7-6 and TRBJ2-3, with D possibly TRBD1 on 5 matching bases. The V gene lost 2 bases and the J gene lost 5 bases, with 8 bases spanning the gap. The CDR3 covers 13 residues. The germline CDR1 and CDR2 sequences are SGHVS and FNYEAQ. The CDR3 sequence: CASSLNQGDTQYF. CDR3 nucleotides: TGTGCCAGCAGCTTAAACCAGGGAGATACGCAGTATTTT.